The next 10 T cell receptor beta chains were all read from a single sample in a study of cytomegalovirus exposure and HLA in healthy donors. Primers: 60 Vbeta forward and 13 Jbeta reverse. TCRdb's copy holds only in-frame clones and misses some; the assay was immunoSEQ multiplex PCR. The data show 150,000 or so clones, with approximately 79% seen just once and about 0.91% held by the top ten. The sample was PBMCs. The receptors originated from a woman aged 45-59 years in good health and CMV-seropositive.

This chain connects TRBV30 to TRBJ2-5; D is unclear. V lost 1 base and J lost 1, with 4 bases in between. The CDR3 covers 12 residues. Germline V gives CDR1 GTSNPN, CDR2 SVGIG (reference sequence). CDR3 sequence reads: CAWSASQETQYF. Here the CDR3 DNA reads TGTGCCTGGAGTGCCAGCCAAGAGACCCAGTACTTC. The whole variable domain, filled in from reference TRBV30 and TRBJ2-5, reads SQTIHQWPATLVQPVGSPLSLECTVEGTSNPNLYWYRQAAGRGLQLLFYSVGIGQISSEVPQNLSASRPQDRQFILSSKKLLLSDSGFYLCAWSASQETQYFGPGTRLLVL.

This sequence joins TRBV18 and TRBJ1-2, with 7 bases fitting TRBD1. CDR1 and CDR2 from the germline V gene are KGHSH and LQKENI. CDR3 length: 14 amino acids. V was pared by 3 bases and J by 7 bases, with 8 bases of the junction left unmatched. DNA of the CDR3: TGTGCCAGCTCACCGACGACAGGGTCCATTGGCTACACCTTC. Protein sequence: CASSPTTGSIGYTF.

The rearrangement joins TRBV6-5 to TRBJ2-7, with D possibly matching TRBD2 (5 bases). Deletions cut 5 bases from V and 1 base from J, with 15 bases between. This CDR3 has 15 residues. CDR1 is MNHEY, CDR2 SVGAGI, per germline. CDR3 bases: TGTGCCAGCAGTCCGTCAGGACTTCCTTCCTACGAGCAGTACTTC. Protein: CASSPSGLPSYEQYF.

The chain employs TRBV10-3 and TRBJ2-2; 11 bases map to TRBD2. Germline V gives CDR1 ENHRY, CDR2 SYGVKD. The CDR3 contains 17 residues. The V gene end was trimmed by 2 bases and the J gene end by 1 base; junction bases not matched to a gene: 3. The CDR3 DNA follows: TGTGCCATCAGTGAGCCGGGACTAGCGGAGAACACCGGGGAGCTGTTTTTT. This encodes CAISEPGLAENTGELFF.

Only one count was recorded for this clone. The chain combines TRBV5-1 with TRBJ2-7; 8 bases align to TRBD2. Per germline, CDR1 SGHRS and CDR2 YFSETQ. The CDR3 is made up of 14 amino acids. Trimming removed 2 bases from V and 4 bases from J; junction bases left unmatched: 5. The CDR3 reads CASSFSGGLYEQYF. CDR3 nucleotide sequence: TGCGCCAGCAGCTTTTCGGGGGGGCTGTACGAGCAGTACTTC.

The rearrangement joins TRBV7-2 to TRBJ2-4, with TRBD2 as a possible D gene (5 bases). The V gene lost 1 base and the J gene lost 10 bases, with 11 bases spanning the gap. The CDR3 is 13 residues long. Germline CDR1 is SGHTA and CDR2 is FQGNSA. The CDR3 is CASSLERQRIQYF. The DNA for the CDR3 is TGTGCCAGCAGCTTAGAGCGGCAGCGGATTCAGTACTTC.

The J gene is TRBJ1-2, the V gene TRBV2; D is unclear. Trimming took 0 bases from V and 2 from J, leaving 13 bases between them. Germline-derived CDR1 and CDR2 are SNHLY and FYNNEI. CDR3 size: 16 residues. The chain's CDR3 is CASSEARGGANYGYTF. The CDR3 DNA sequence: TGTGCCAGCAGTGAAGCGCGGGGAGGTGCGAACTATGGCTACACCTTC.

This clone was recorded a few times. V gene TRBV5-6 combines with J gene TRBJ1-5, with D tentatively TRBD1 (5 bases). The CDR3 consists of 14 residues. The ends were cut back, 0 bases at V and 5 bases at J, with 9 bases in the middle. Germline V gene data show CDR1 as SGHDT and CDR2 as YYEEEE. The DNA for the CDR3 is TGTGCCAGCAGCTTGGCCGCGGGGGATCAGCCCCAGCATTTT. Its protein product is CASSLAAGDQPQHF. Full variable domain (remainder filled in from reference TRBV5-6 and TRBJ1-5): DAGVTQSPTHLIKTRGQQVTLRCSPKSGHDTVSWYQQALGQGPQFIFQYYEEEERQRGNFPDRFSGHQFPNYSSELNVNALLLGDSALYLCASSLAAGDQPQHFGDGTRLSIL.

The CDR3 coding sequence is TGTGCCAGCATTGGACGGGGCTCTGGGGCCAACGTCCTGACTTTC. This encodes CASIGRGSGANVLTF. The chain joins TRBV6-6 to TRBJ2-6, with TRBD2 as a possible D gene (5 bases). V dropped 7 bases and J dropped 0 bases, with 10 bases sitting between them. Germline assignment: CDR1 MNHNY and CDR2 SVGAGI (reference sequence). The CDR3 loop spans 15 amino acids.

This clone was observed a handful of times. This chain links TRBV15 with TRBJ2-5, with 7 bases fitting TRBD2. The DNA end is a closer match to TRBJ2-7, so the J assignment may be wrong. The CDR3 is made up of 15 amino acids. Germline loops: CDR1 LNHNV, CDR2 YYDKDF (reference sequence). CDR3 bases: TGTGCCACCAGCTCACCAGCGGGATTTGGCTACGAGCAGTACTTC. Translated: CATSSPAGFGYEQYF.